A single sample is the source of the 8 T cell receptor beta chains below, sequenced in a study of shared clonotypes between healthy human individuals. Clones were read by immunoSEQ multiplex PCR, and TCRdb kept only the in-frame ones, dropping some. Of 640,000 or so clones listed, 72% are singletons. The specimen was memory CD4+ T cells sorted from blood. Subset given: CD45RA-negative fraction. These receptors originate from a woman aged 25-40 years in good health.

The rearrangement links TRBV14 to TRBJ2-6, with D possibly TRBD1 on 6 matching bases. Germline V gives CDR1 SGHDN, CDR2 FVKESK. This CDR3 region has 21 residues. V lost 0 bases and J 5 bases, leaving 26 bases between the germline ends. CDR3 sequence reads: CASSQDLRRGGRRGWANVLTF. The CDR3 DNA reads TGTGCCAGCAGCCAAGATCTCAGAAGAGGGGGTCGCCGGGGCTGGGCCAACGTCCTGACTTTC.

The chain joins TRBV7-9 to TRBJ1-1, with unresolved D. The CDR3 has 14 residues. Looked up from germline, CDR1 is SEHNR and CDR2 is FQNEAQ (reference sequence). V shed 3 bases and J shed 0 bases, with 8 bases lying between them. CDR3 bases: TGTGCCAGCAGCTTGGGCATTCTGAACACTGAAGCTTTCTTT. Protein product: CASSLGILNTEAFF.

On this clone itself: A single base separates this from a much larger clone, so it may be a read error. V is TRBV5-1 and J is TRBJ2-7, with D possibly matching TRBD1 (5 bases). Trimming removed 0 bases from V and 0 bases from J, with 7 bases in between. The CDR3 runs to 14 residues. From germline, CDR1 is SGHRS and CDR2 YFSETQ. The CDR3 nucleotides read TGCGCCAGCAGCTTGGTACAGGACTCCTACGAGCAGTACTTC. Its protein is CASSLVQDSYEQYF.

This clone was seen a handful of times. The chain uses TRBV20-1 and TRBJ1-1; a weak D match, TRBD1 (6 bases). Germline V gives CDR1 DFQATT, CDR2 SNEGSKA (reference sequence). This CDR3 is built from 11 residues. Trimming cost V 4 bases and J 3 bases, with 6 bases left between them. CDR3 sequence (DNA): TGCAGTGCTACAGGGGACACTGAAGCTTTCTTT. It encodes CSATGDTEAFF.

This clone was seen a handful of times. The chain is built from TRBV11-2 and TRBJ2-5; 8 bases agree with TRBD2. J lost 3 bases, V lost 3 bases, and 9 bases had no gene match. The CDR3 loop spans 16 amino acids. The germline CDR1 and CDR2 sequences are SGHAT and FQNNGV. In DNA, the CDR3 is TGTGCCAGCAGCTTCAACCCCGGGACTAGGGAAGAGACCCAGTACTTC. The encoded protein is CASSFNPGTREETQYF.

V usage is TRBV4-1 and J usage is TRBJ2-4; D may be TRBD1 (6 bases). The V and J ends lost 7 bases and 4 bases respectively, with 17 bases between them. Germline V lookup: CDR1 MGHRA, CDR2 YSYEKL. The CDR3 sequence is 15 residues long. In DNA form, the CDR3 reads TGCGCCAGCACGCCGCAAGCACAGGGTAAAAACATTCAGTACTTC. Translation: CASTPQAQGKNIQYF.

V is TRBV7-3 and J is TRBJ2-3, with D perhaps TRBD2 (6 bases). CDR3 length: 14 residues. Germline assignment: CDR1 SGHTA and CDR2 FQGTGA. V lost 4 bases to trimming and J lost 6 bases, with 14 bases between them. The CDR3 here is CASSSDFAGDTQYF. DNA for the CDR3: TGTGCCAGCAGCTCGGACTTCGCGGGGGATACGCAGTATTTT.

The chain carries TRBV10-3 and TRBJ1-4; D is perhaps TRBD1 (6 bases). CDR1 ENHRY and CDR2 SYGVKD come from the germline V gene. The CDR3 has 13 residues. Trimming took 8 bases from V and 8 from J, leaving 15 bases between them. The CDR3 DNA sequence: TGTGCCATCCGGAGGGGACAAGACGAAAAACTGTTTTTT. This translates into CAIRRGQDEKLFF.